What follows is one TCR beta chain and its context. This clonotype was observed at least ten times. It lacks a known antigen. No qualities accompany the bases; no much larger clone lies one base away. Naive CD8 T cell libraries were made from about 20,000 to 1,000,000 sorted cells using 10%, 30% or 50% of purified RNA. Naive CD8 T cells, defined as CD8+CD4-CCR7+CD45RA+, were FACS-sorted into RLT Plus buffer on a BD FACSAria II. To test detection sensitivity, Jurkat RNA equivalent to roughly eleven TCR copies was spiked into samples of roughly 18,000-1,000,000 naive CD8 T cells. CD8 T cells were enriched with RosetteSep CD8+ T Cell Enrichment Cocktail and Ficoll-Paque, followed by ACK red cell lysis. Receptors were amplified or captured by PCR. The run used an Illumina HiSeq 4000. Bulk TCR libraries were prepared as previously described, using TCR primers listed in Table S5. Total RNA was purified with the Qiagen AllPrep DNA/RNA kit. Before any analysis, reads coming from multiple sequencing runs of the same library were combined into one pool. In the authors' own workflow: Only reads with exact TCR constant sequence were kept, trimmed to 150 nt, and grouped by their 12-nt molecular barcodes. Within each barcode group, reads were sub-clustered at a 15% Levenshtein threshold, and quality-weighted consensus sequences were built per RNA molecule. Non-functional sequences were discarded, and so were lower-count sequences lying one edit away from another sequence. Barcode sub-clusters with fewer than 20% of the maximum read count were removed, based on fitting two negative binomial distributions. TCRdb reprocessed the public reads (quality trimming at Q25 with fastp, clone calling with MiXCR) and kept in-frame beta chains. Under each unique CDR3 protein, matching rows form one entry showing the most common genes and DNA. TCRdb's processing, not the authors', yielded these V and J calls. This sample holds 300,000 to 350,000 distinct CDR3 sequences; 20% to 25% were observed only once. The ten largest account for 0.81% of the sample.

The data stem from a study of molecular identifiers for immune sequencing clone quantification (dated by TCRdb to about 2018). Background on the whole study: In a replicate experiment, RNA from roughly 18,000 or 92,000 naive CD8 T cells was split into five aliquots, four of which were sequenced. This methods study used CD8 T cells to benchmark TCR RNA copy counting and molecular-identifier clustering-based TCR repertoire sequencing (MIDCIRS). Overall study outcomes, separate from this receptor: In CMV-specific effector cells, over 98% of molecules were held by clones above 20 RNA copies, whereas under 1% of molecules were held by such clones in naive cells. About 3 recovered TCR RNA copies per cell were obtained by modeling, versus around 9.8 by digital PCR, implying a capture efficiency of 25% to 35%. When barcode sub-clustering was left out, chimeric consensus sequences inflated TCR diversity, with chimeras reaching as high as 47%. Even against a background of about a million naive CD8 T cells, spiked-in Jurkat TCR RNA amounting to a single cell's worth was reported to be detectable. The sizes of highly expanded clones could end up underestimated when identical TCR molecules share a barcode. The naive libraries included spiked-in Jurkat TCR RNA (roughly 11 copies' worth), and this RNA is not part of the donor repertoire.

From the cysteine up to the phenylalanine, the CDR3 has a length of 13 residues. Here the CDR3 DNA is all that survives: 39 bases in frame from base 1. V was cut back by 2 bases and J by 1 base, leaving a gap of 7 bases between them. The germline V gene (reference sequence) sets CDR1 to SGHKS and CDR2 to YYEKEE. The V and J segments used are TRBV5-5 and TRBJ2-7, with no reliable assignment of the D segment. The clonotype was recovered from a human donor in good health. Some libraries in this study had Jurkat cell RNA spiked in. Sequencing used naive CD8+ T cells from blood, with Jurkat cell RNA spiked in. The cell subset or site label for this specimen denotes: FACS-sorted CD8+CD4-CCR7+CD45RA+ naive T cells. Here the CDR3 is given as CASSFGFSYEQYF. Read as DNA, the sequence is TGTGCCAGCAGCTTTGGGTTTTCCTACGAGCAGTACTTC.